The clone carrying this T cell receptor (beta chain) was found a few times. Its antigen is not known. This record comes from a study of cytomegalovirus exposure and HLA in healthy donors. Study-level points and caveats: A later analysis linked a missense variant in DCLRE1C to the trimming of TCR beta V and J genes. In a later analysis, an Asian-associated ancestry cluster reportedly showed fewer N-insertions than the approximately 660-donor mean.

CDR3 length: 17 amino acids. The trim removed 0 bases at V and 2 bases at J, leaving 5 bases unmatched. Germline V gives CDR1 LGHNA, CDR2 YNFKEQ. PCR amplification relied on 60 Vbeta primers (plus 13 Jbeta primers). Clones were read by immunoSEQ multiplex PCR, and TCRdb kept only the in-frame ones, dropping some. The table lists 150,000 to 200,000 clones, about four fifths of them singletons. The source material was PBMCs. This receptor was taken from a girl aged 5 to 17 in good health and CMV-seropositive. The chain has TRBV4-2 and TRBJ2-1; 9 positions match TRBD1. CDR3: CASSQDRGTGTYNEQFF. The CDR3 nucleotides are TGTGCCAGCAGCCAAGATAGGGGGACAGGGACCTACAATGAGCAGTTCTTC.